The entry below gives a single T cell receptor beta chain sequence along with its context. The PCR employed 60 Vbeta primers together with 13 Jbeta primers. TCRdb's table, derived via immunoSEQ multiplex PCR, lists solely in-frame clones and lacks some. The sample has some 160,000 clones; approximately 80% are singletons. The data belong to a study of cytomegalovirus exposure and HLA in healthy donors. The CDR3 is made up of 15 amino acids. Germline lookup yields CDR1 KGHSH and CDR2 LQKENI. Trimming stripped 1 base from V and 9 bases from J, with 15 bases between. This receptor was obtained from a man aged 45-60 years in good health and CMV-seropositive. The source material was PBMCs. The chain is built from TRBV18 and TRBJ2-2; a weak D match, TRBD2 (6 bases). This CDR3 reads CASSPLGGLVWELFF. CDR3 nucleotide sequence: TGTGCCAGCTCACCACTGGGAGGCCTGGTGTGGGAGCTGTTTTTT.